This TCR beta chain was sequenced during a study of blood T cell repertoires in COVID-19. About the research overall: The United States, Italy and Spain were the sources of the acute and convalescent COVID-19 samples.

Produced via immunoSEQ multiplex PCR; TCRdb's table is partial and in-frame only. Of about 180,000 clones listed, approximately 85% are singletons. Trimming took 2 bases from V and 2 from J, leaving 13 bases between them. Germline CDR1 GTSNPN, CDR2 SVGIG (reference sequence). The CDR3 is 14 residues long. In assigning cohorts, the study relied on participant-reported clinical history. Cohort 3 recovered donors had two negative PCRs, clearance, or symptom resolution. The chain links TRBV30 to TRBJ2-7; D possibly corresponds to TRBD2 (6 bases). The TCR comes from a woman aged 25 to 45 who had recovered from COVID-19. Specimen: PBMCs or T cells enriched from blood (not recorded which). CDR3 amino acids: CAWSPGESAYEQYF. The CDR3 nucleotides are TGTGCCTGGAGTCCGGGGGAGTCGGCCTACGAGCAGTACTTC.